This T cell receptor (beta chain) came from a study of blood T cell repertoires in COVID-19. At the level of the study: Some COVID-19 samples were acute and others convalescent; all came from the United States, Italy and Spain.

V dropped 7 bases and J dropped 7; count of bases not matched to a gene: 5. The germline V gene has CDR1 MDHEN and CDR2 SYDVKM. The CDR3 contains 12 residues. Profiled with immunoSEQ multiplex PCR; TCRdb holds only in-frame clones, not every one. The sample lists roughly 68,000 clones; about 90% were seen once. Sequenced: peripheral blood. V is TRBV28 and J is TRBJ1-2; 8 nucleotides align to TRBD1. The TCR sequence derives from a human donor in a cohort sampled during active COVID-19. This chain's CDR3 is CASKQGASGYTF. As DNA, the CDR3 is TGTGCCAGCAAGCAGGGGGCCTCTGGCTACACCTTC.